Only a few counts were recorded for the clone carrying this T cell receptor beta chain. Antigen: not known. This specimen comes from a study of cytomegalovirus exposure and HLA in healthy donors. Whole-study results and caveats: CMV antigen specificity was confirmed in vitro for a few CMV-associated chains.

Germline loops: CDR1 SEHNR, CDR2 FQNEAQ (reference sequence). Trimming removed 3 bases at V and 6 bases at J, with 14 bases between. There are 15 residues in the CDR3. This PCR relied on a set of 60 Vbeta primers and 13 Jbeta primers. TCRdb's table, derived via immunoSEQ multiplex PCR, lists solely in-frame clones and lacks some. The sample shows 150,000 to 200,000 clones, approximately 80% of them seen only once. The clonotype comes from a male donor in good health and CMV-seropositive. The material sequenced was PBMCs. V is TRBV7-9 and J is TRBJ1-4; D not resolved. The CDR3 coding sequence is TGTGCCAGCAGCTTTCTCACGGGTTCAGATGAAAAACTGTTTTTT. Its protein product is CASSFLTGSDEKLFF.